The following is a TCR beta chain sequence with its context. This specimen belongs to a study of technical replicates of blood from a handful of donors. Measured with immunoSEQ multiplex PCR; TCRdb has only the in-frame clones, and not every one. Of about 97,000 clones listed, about 95% are singletons. The CDR3 is made up of 13 amino acids. Trimming shortened V by 8 bases and J by 4 bases, and 14 bases separated the two germline ends. Germline V gives CDR1 LNHDA, CDR2 SQIVND (reference sequence). The sample was T cells isolated from PBMCs. V usage is TRBV19 and J usage is TRBJ2-5; the D gene is possibly TRBD2 (7 bases). The sequence was collected from a human donor in good health. The CDR3 here is CASGRGLRETQYF. Written as DNA, the CDR3 is TGTGCCAGTGGGAGGGGGTTGAGAGAGACCCAGTACTTC.